Listed below are T cell receptor beta chains from one sample, sequenced in a study of regulatory T cells in long-lasting Graves disease. A single record per CDR3 protein comes from TCRdb applying MiXCR to the multiplex PCR reads. The sample lists around 460,000 distinct CDR3 sequences, less than 25% occurring once. The sequences come from peripheral blood mononuclear cells (PBMCs), collected when the disease was refractory, from a patient treated with antithyroid drugs. The origin of the receptors is a female donor with Graves disease. CDR3s include the opening cysteine and the closing phenylalanine or tryptophan. A D gene is named only where the DNA matches it firmly. The size entry is marked missing in some rows and otherwise reads once, few, many or a size class.

size	D	J	V	CDR3	DNA
NA	TRBD1	TRBJ1-1	TRBV9	CASSPIRGDAEAFF	TGTGCCAGCAGCCCCATCAGGGGGGACGCTGAAGCTTTCTTT
NA	TRBD2	TRBJ2-7	TRBV20-1	CSAREASGSYEQYF	TGCAGTGCTAGAGAGGCTAGCGGGAGTTACGAGCAGTACTTC
many	NA	TRBJ1-1	TRBV20-1	CSATSPMNTEAFF	TGCAGTGCTACCTCACCTATGAACACTGAAGCTTTCTTT
many	NA	TRBJ2-5	TRBV7-3	CASSTSGGAGIQYF	TGTGCCAGCAGCACCTCCGGTGGGGCGGGCATCCAGTACTTC
NA	TRBD1	TRBJ2-5	TRBV24-1	CATSDFSTGETQYF	TGTGCCACCAGTGATTTCTCGACAGGGGAGACCCAGTACTTC
NA	NA	TRBJ2-4	TRBV3-1	CASSQGRRFVAKNIQYF	TGTGCCAGCAGCCAAGGAAGACGGTTTGTAGCCAAAAACATTCAGTACTTC
many	TRBD2	TRBJ2-5	TRBV28	CASSLVRTSEEETQYF	TGTGCCAGCAGTTTAGTGAGGACTAGCGAGGAAGAGACCCAGTACTTC
NA	TRBD2	TRBJ2-7	TRBV5-1	CASSFTGGISYEQYF	TGCGCCAGCAGCTTTACGGGAGGGATATCCTACGAGCAGTACTTC
NA	TRBD1	TRBJ2-7	TRBV28	CASSTGTGRPHDEQYF	TGTGCCAGCAGCACCGGGACAGGGCGTCCTCACGACGAGCAGTACTTC
NA	NA	TRBJ1-5	TRBV29-1	CSVGAEFSNQPQHF	TGCAGCGTTGGGGCAGAGTTTAGCAATCAGCCCCAGCATTTT
many	TRBD1	TRBJ2-7	TRBV15	CATSKTGGIYEQYF	TGTGCCACCAGCAAGACAGGGGGAATCTACGAGCAGTACTTC
NA	TRBD1	TRBJ2-2	TRBV20-1	CSARTDRGKAGELFF	TGCAGTGCTAGGACAGACAGGGGAAAGGCCGGGGAGCTGTTTTTT
few	TRBD2	TRBJ2-1	TRBV24-1	CATSASGSSYNEQFF	TGTGCCACCAGTGCCAGCGGGAGCTCCTACAATGAGCAGTTCTTC
NA	NA	TRBJ2-5	TRBV2	CASSEGPLLGPSETQYF	TGTGCCAGCAGTGAAGGGCCCCTGTTAGGACCCTCGGAGACCCAGTACTTC
many	TRBD2	TRBJ2-2	TRBV7-6	CASSSWTSANTGELFF	TGTGCCAGCAGCTCCTGGACTAGCGCGAACACCGGGGAGCTGTTTTTT
few	TRBD2	TRBJ2-7	TRBV6-1	CASSLAVLDSEQYF	TGTGCCAGCAGTCTAGCGGTTCTCGATTCCGAGCAGTACTTC
NA	TRBD2	TRBJ2-5	TRBV19	CASSIVGSGGSETQYF	TGTGCCAGTAGTATAGTCGGTAGCGGGGGTTCAGAGACCCAGTACTTC
NA	NA	TRBJ2-2	TRBV7-2	CASSFYREHNGELFF	TGTGCCAGCAGCTTTTACCGGGAGCATAACGGGGAGCTGTTTTTT
NA	NA	TRBJ1-5	TRBV30	CAWSVSSSQPQHF	TGTGCCTGGAGTGTTTCCTCTTCTCAGCCCCAGCATTTT
NA	NA	TRBJ2-5	TRBV25-1	CASSEPFATQETQYF	TGTGCCAGCAGTGAACCGTTCGCGACCCAAGAGACCCAGTACTTC
few	NA	TRBJ1-2	TRBV19	CASSIERSSYGYTF	TGTGCCAGTAGTATAGAAAGAAGTAGCTATGGCTACACCTTC
few	NA	TRBJ1-4	TRBV7-9	CASSLGRTDTNEKLFF	TGTGCCAGCAGCTTAGGTCGGACAGATACTAATGAAAAACTGTTTTTT
many	NA	TRBJ1-5	TRBV28	CASSLDTSSNQPQHF	TGTGCCAGCAGCTTGGACACGTCTAGCAATCAGCCCCAGCATTTT
NA	NA	TRBJ1-1	TRBV4-1	CASSQVLMNTEAFF	TGCGCCAGCAGCCAAGTACTCATGAACACTGAAGCTTTCTTT
many	NA	TRBJ1-1	TRBV7-3	CASSLGGAYTEAFF	TGTGCCAGCAGCTTGGGAGGGGCGTACACTGAAGCTTTCTTT
many	TRBD1	TRBJ2-7	TRBV15	CATSGGTGYYEQYF	TGTGCCACCAGCGGAGGGACAGGCTACTACGAGCAGTACTTC